These 3 T cell receptor beta chains were all obtained from the same sample, sequenced in a study of T-cell reconstitution after alpha-beta-depleted transplantation in children. The library targeted TCRbeta and was prepared with unique molecular identifiers. Via MiXCR, TCRdb re-called the PCR reads, giving one row per CDR3 protein. The sample yields hundreds of thousands of distinct CDR3 sequences, less than 20% seen once. This material consisted of PBMCs, mostly from graft donor cells, taken 360 days after TCRalphabeta/CD19-depleted stem cell transplant. These receptors were obtained from a male patient aged 10 to 17 who had a stem cell transplant for acute lymphoblastic leukemia, so the T cells may come from the graft donor.

This clonotype was seen only a few times. The DNA of the CDR3 is TGTGCCAGCAGTCGACCTATGGCGGGCACAGATACGCAGTATTTT. Translation: CASSRPMAGTDTQYF. The rearrangement links TRBV12-3 or TRBV12-4 to TRBJ2-3; D unclear. The CDR3 is 15 residues long. V was trimmed by 5 bases and J by 1 base, leaving 13 bases between them.

V usage is TRBV27 and J usage is TRBJ1-3; D remains unclear. Germline loops: CDR1 MNHEY, CDR2 SMNVEV (reference sequence). CDR3 size: 15 residues. V was cut by 10 bases and J by 1 base, with 17 bases left in between. The CDR3 loop is CATTLEGDSGNTIYF. CDR3 nucleotides: TGTGCCACCACTTTGGAGGGCGATTCTGGAAACACCATATATTTT.

This rearrangement joins TRBV11-2 to TRBJ1-1; D call uncertain. The germline V gene has CDR1 SGHAT and CDR2 FQNNGV. The CDR3 sequence is 15 residues long. V lost 5 bases and J 1 base, leaving 14 bases between the germline ends. CDR3 residues: CASSQLGRTNTEAFF. The CDR3, as DNA: TGTGCCAGCAGCCAGCTCGGACGGACGAACACTGAAGCTTTCTTT.